This T cell receptor beta chain was sequenced in a study of blood T cells in healthy people across ages. In its sample, this clonotype was seen a few times. A J-beta primer mix and a sample-barcoded 5' primer were used in a second PCR of roughly 7 to 12 cycles. In TCRdb, the 5' RACE reads were re-called with MiXCR into one record per CDR3 protein. This sample has some 900,000 distinct CDR3 sequences, with about 48% found just once. This receptor was identified in a man aged 25 to 45 in good health. Sequencing was done on a sample of blood.

CDR3 DNA: TGTGCCACCAGCAGAAGGGAAATCGGGGAGCTGTTTTTT. This codes for CATSRREIGELFF. This chain links TRBV15 with TRBJ2-2, with D hard to call. V was trimmed by 2 bases and J by 7 bases, leaving 8 bases between them. Germline lookup yields CDR1 LNHNV and CDR2 YYDKDF (reference sequence). The CDR3 contains 13 residues.